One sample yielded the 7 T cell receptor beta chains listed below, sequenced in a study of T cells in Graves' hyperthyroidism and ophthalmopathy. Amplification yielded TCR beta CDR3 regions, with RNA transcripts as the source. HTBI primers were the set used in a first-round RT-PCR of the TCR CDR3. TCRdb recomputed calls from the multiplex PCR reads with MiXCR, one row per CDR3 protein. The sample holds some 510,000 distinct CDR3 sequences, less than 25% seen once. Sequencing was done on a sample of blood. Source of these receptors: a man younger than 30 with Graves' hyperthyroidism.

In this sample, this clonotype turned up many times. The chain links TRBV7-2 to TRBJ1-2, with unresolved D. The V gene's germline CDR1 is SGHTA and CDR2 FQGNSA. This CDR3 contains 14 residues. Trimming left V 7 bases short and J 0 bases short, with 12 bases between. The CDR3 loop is CASNPGGSNYGYTF. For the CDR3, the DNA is TGTGCCAGCAACCCGGGAGGGTCTAACTATGGCTACACCTTC.

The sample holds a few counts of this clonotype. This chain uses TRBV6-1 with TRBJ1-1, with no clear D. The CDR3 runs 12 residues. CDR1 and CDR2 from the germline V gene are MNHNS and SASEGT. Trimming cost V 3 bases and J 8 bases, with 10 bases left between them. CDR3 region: CASSDALAEAFF. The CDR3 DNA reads TGTGCCAGCAGTGATGCTCTAGCGGAAGCTTTCTTT.

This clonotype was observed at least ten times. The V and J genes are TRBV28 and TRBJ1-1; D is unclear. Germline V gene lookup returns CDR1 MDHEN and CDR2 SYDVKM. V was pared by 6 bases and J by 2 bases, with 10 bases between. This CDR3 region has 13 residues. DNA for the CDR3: TGTGCCAGCAGCCGGGCCTTAAACACTGAAGCTTTCTTT. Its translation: CASSRALNTEAFF.

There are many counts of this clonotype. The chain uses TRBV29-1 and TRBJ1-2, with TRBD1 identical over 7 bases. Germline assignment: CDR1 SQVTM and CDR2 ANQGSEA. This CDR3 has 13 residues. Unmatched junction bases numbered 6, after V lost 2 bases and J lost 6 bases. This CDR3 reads CSVEKGQQNGYTF. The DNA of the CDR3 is TGCAGCGTTGAAAAGGGACAGCAAAATGGCTACACCTTC. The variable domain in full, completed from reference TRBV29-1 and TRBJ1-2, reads SAVISQKPSRDICQRGTSLTIQCQVDSQVTMMFWYRQQPGQSLTLIATANQGSEATYESGFVIDKFPISRPNLTFSTLTVSNMSPEDSSIYLCSVEKGQQNGYTFGSGTRLTVV.

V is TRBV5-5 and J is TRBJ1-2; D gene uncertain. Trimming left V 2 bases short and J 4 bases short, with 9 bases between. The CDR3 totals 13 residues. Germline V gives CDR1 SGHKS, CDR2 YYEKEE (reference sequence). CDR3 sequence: CASSFRDLYGYTF. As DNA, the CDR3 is TGTGCCAGCAGCTTCCGGGATCTCTATGGCTACACCTTC.

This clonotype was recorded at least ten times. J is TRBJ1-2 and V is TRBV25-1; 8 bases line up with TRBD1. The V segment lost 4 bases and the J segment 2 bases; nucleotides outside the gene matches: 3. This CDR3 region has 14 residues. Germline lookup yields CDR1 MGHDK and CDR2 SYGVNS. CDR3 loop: CASSGRGRNYGYTF. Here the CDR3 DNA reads TGTGCCAGCAGTGGCAGGGGGCGCAACTATGGCTACACCTTC.

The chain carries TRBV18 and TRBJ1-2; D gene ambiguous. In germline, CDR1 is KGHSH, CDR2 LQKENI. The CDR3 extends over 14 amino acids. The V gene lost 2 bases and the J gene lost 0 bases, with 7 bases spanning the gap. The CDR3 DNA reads TGTGCCAGCTCACCAACGGGTACTAACTATGGCTACACCTTC. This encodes CASSPTGTNYGYTF.